This T cell receptor (beta chain) stems from a study of OX40 agonist ivuxolimab in advanced cancers. CDR1 is SGHAT and CDR2 is FQNNGV in the germline V gene. The CDR3 totals 11 residues. Trimming removed 2 bases from V and 4 bases from J, with 1 base in between. TCRdb's copy holds only in-frame clones and misses some; the assay was immunoSEQ multiplex PCR. Seen here are roughly 87,000 clones, around 93% observed once, and the top ten hold 8.5% to 9%. Study conclusions and caveats: Partial responders treated at 0.1-3.0 mg/kg exhibited clonal expansion among the lowest measured.

As concerns this clone: What it binds is unknown.

This clonotype was obtained from an adult with an advanced solid tumor such as melanoma, head and neck, liver or kidney cancer. The material sequenced was CD4+ or CD8+ T cells sorted from blood, taken in a trial of the OX40 agonist ivuxolimab. The chain joins TRBV11-2 to TRBJ2-3; D unresolved. DNA for the CDR3: TGTGCCAGCAGCTTACCAGATACGCAGTATTTT. It yields the protein CASSLPDTQYF.